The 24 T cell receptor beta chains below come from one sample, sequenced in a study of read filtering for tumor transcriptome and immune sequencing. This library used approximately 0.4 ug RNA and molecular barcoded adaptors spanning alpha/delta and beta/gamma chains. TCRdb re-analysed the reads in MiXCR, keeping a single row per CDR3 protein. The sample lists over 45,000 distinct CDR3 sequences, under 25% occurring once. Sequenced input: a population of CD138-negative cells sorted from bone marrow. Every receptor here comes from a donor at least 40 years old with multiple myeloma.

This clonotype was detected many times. The CDR3, as DNA: TGCGCCAGCAGCGGGGTGCCCGGAGAAGAGACCCAGTACTTC. Its translation: CASSGVPGEETQYF. This rearrangement joins TRBV5-1 to TRBJ2-5, with D uncertain. The CDR3 consists of 14 residues. Germline V CDR1 and CDR2: SGHRS, YFSETQ. V lost 4 bases to trimming and J lost 3 bases, with 13 bases between them.

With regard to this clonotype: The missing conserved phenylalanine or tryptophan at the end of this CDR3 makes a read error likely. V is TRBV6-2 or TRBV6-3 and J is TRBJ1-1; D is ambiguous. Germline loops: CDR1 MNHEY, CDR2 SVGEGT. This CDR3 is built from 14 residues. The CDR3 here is CASSYSEGNTEAFS. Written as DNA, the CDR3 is TGTGCCAGCAGCTACTCGGAAGGGAACACTGAAGCTTTCTCT.

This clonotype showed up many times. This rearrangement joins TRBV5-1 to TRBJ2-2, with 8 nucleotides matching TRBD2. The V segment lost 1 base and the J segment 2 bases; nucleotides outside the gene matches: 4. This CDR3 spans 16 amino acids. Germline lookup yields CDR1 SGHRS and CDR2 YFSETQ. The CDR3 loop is CASSLSGSVNTGELFF. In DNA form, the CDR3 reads TGCGCCAGCAGCTTGAGCGGGAGTGTAAACACCGGGGAGCTGTTTTTT.

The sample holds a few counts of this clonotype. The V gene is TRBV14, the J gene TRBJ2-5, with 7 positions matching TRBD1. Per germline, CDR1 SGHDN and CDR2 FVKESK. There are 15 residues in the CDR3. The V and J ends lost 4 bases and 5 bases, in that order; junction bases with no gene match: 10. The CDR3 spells CASSLGDRGWETQYF. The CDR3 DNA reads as TGTGCCAGCAGCCTAGGGGACAGAGGATGGGAGACCCAGTACTTC.

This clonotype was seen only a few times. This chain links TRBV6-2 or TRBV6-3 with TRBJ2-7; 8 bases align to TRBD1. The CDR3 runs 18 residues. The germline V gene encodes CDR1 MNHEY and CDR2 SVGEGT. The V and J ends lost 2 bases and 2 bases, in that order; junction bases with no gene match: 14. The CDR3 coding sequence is TGTGCCAGCAGTTACCGAGTGGGCCGGACAGGGAACCCCTACGAGCAGTACTTC. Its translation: CASSYRVGRTGNPYEQYF.

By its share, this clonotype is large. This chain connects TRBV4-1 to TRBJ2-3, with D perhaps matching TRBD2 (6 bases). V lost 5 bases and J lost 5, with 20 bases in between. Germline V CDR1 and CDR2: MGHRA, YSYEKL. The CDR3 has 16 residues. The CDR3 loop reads CASSWNPGLQVDTQYF. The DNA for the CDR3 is TGCGCCAGCAGCTGGAACCCGGGACTTCAGGTAGATACGCAGTATTTT.

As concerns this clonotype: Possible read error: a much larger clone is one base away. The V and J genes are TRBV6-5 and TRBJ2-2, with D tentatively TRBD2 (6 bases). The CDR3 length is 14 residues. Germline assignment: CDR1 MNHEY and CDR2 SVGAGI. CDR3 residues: CPSSRGGNTGELFF. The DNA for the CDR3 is TGTCCCAGCAGCCGGGGAGGGAACACCGGGGAGCTGTTTTTT.

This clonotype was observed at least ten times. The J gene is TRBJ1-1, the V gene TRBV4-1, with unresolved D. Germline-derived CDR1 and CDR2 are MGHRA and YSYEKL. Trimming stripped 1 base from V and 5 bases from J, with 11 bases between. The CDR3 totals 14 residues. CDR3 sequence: CASSQVTTGTEAFF. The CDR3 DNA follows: TGCGCCAGCAGCCAAGTGACGACGGGGACTGAAGCTTTCTTT.

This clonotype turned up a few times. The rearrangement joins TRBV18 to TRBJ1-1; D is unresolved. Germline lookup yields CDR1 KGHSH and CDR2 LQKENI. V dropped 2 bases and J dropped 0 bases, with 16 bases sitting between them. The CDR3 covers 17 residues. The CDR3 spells CASSPDAAMGLNTEAFF. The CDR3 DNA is TGTGCCAGCTCACCAGACGCAGCGATGGGTCTGAACACTGAAGCTTTCTTT.

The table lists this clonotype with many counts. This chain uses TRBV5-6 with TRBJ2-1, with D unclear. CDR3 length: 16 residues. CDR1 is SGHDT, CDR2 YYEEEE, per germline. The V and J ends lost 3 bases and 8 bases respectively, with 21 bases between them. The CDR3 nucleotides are TGTGCCAGCAGCTGGGTCACACTTACCTTTCGCGATGAGCAGTTCTTC. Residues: CASSWVTLTFRDEQFF.

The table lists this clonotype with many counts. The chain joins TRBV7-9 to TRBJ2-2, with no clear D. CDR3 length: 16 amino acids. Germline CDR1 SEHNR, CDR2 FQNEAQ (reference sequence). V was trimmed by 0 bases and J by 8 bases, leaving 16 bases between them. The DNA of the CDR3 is TGTGCCAGCAGCTTAGCGGGCACCCTCAAAGATGGGGAGCTGTTTTTT. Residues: CASSLAGTLKDGELFF.

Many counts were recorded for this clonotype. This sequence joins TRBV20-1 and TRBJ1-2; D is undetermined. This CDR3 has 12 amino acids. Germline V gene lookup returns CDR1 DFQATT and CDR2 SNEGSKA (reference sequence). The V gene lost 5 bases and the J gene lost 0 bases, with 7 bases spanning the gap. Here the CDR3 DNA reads TGCAGTGCTGCGGAGTCTAACTATGGCTACACCTTC. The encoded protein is CSAAESNYGYTF.

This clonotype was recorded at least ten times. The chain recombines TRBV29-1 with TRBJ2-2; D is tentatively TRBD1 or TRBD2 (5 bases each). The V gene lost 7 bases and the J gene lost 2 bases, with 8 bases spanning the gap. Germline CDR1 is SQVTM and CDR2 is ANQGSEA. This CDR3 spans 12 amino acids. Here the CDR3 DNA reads TGCAGCGGTGGGGGAAACACCGGGGAGCTGTTTTTT. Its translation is CSGGGNTGELFF.

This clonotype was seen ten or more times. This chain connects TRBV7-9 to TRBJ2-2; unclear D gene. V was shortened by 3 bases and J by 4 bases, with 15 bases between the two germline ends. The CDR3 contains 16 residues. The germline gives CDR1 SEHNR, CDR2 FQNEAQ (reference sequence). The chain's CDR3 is CASSFMVAGGTGELFF. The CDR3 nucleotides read TGTGCCAGCAGCTTCATGGTAGCCGGCGGCACCGGGGAGCTGTTTTTT.

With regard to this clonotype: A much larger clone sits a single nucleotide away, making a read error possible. The chain's CDR3 is CVSRKTNSNQPQHF. The CDR3 nucleotides read TGTGTCAGCAGAAAGACTAATAGCAATCAGCCCCAGCATTTT. The chain recombines TRBV28 with TRBJ1-5, with D uncertain. This CDR3 comprises 14 residues. Germline assignment: CDR1 MDHEN and CDR2 SYDVKM.

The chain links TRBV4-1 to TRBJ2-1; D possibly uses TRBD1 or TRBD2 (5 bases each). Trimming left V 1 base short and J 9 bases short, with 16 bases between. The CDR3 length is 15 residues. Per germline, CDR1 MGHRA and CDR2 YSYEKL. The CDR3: CASSQVRDQPREQFF. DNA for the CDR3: TGCGCCAGCAGCCAAGTCCGGGACCAGCCCCGTGAGCAGTTCTTC.

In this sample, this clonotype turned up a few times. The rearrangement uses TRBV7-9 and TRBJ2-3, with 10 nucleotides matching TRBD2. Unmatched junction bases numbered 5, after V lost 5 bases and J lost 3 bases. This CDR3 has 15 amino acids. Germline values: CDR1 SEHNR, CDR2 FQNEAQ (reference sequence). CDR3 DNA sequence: TGTGCCAGCAGCATTCTAGCGGGGGAAACAGATACGCAGTATTTT. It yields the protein CASSILAGETDTQYF.

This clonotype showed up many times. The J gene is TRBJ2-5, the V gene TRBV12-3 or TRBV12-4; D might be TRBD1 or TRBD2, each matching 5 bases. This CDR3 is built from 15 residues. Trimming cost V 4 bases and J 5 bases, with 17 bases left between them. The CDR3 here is CASSSGPLKSETQYF. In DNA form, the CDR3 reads TGTGCCAGCAGTTCGGGACCTCTGAAATCGGAGACCCAGTACTTC.

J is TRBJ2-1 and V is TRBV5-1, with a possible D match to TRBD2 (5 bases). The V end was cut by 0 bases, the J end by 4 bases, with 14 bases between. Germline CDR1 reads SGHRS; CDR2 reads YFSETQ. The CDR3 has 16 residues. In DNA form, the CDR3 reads TGCGCCAGCAGCTTGGCTGAGGGAGCGAGATACAATGAGCAGTTCTTC. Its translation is CASSLAEGARYNEQFF.

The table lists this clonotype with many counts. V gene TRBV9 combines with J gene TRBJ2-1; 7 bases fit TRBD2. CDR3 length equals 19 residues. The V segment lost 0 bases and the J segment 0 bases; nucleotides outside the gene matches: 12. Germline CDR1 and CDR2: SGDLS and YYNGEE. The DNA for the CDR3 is TGTGCCAGCAGCGTAGAAGGGTCTAGCGGACGGAGCTCCTACAATGAGCAGTTCTTC. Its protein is CASSVEGSSGRSSYNEQFF. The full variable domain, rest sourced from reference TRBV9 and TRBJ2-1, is DSGVTQTPKHLITATGQRVTLRCSPRSGDLSVYWYQQSLDQGLQFLIQYYNGEERAKGNILERFSAQQFPDLHSELNLSSLELGDSALYFCASSVEGSSGRSSYNEQFFGPGTRLTVL.

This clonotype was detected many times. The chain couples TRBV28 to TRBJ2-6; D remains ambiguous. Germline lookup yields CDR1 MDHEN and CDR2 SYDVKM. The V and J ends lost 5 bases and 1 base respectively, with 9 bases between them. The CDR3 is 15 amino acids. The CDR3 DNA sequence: TGTGCCAGCAGTCCTAACTATTCTGGGGCCAACGTCCTGACTTTC. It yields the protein CASSPNYSGANVLTF.

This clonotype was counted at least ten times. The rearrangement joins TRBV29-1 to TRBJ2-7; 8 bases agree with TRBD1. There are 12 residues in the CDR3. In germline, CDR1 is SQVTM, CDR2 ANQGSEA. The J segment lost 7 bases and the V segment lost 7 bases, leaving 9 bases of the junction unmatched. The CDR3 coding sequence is TGCAGCGCAACAGGGGGAACGGGTGAGCAGTACTTC. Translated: CSATGGTGEQYF.

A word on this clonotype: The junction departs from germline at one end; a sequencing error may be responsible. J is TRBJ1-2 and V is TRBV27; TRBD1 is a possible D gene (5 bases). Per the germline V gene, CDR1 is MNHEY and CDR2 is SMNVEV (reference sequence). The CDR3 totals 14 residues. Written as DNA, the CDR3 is TGTGCCAGCAGTCCGGTTGGGGCTGACTATGGCTACATCTTC. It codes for CASSPVGADYGYIF.

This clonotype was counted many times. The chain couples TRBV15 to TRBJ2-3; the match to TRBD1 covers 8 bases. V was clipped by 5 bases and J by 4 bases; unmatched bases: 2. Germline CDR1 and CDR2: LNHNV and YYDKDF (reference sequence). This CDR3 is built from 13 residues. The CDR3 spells CATSGQGPDTQYF. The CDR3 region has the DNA TGTGCCACCAGCGGACAGGGTCCAGATACGCAGTATTTT.